These 25 T cell receptor beta chains came from one sample sequenced in a study of blood T cell repertoires in COVID-19 (dated by TCRdb to about 2020). The library relied on the immunoSEQ multiplex PCR assay. Here the immuneACCESS table is served through TCRdb, limited to in-frame sequences with V and J called. Missing clones are a known gap in these copies; in checked studies unresolved V genes cover under half, and the rest lacks a known reason. The sample includes about 140,000 clones, with about 86% observed a single time. The ten largest clonotypes hold roughly 4% of the sample. The sample taken for sequencing was peripheral blood. Receptors were obtained from a woman aged 40 to 50 with acute or convalescent COVID-19.

The V and J genes are TRBV29-1 and TRBJ1-2, with a possible D match to TRBD1 (6 bases). CDR1 and CDR2 (germline): SQVTM, ANQGSEA. The CDR3 sequence is 13 residues long. The ends were cut back, 3 bases at V and 4 bases at J, with 12 bases in the middle. The CDR3 DNA reads as TGCAGCGTTGACAGGGGTACCCTCTATGGCTACACCTTC. This sequence encodes CSVDRGTLYGYTF. The entire variable domain, with the rest obtained from reference TRBV29-1 and TRBJ1-2, is as follows: SAVISQKPSRDICQRGTSLTIQCQVDSQVTMMFWYRQQPGQSLTLIATANQGSEATYESGFVIDKFPISRPNLTFSTLTVSNMSPEDSSIYLCSVDRGTLYGYTFGSGTRLTVV.

This clone appeared a single time. This chain links TRBV29-1 with TRBJ1-1; 7 bases fit TRBD1. The germline V gene has CDR1 SQVTM and CDR2 ANQGSEA. This CDR3 is built from 11 residues. V shed 2 bases and J 11 bases; nucleotides not matched to a gene: 5. The chain's CDR3 is CSVERGQIAFF. DNA of the CDR3: TGCAGCGTTGAAAGGGGGCAGATCGCTTTCTTT.

The gene calls are TRBV3-1 (or the pseudogene TRBV3-2) and TRBJ2-5; 16 nucleotides line up with TRBD2. The CDR3 extends over 18 amino acids. Trimming at V came to 1 base and at J to 5 bases, leaving 7 bases not matched to a gene. Per germline, CDR1 LGHDT and CDR2 YNNKEL (reference sequence). CDR3 DNA sequence: TGTGCCAGCAGCCAAGCTGGGACTAGCGGGGGGGCCGGGGAGACCCAGTACTTC. Translated, it gives CASSQAGTSGGAGETQYF.

The chain employs TRBV19 and TRBJ2-7; D may be TRBD2 (6 bases). Trimming stripped 5 bases from V and 3 bases from J, with 26 bases between. The CDR3 runs to 18 residues. Per the germline V gene, CDR1 is LNHDA and CDR2 is SQIVND (reference sequence). CDR3 nucleotides: TGTGCCAGTAGTGGGGGGATAGGGGACGGTCGGGTTTACTACGAGCAGTACTTC. Its protein is CASSGGIGDGRVYYEQYF.

This chain links TRBV7-3 with TRBJ2-5; D uncertain. Trimming shortened V by 5 bases and J by 5 bases, and 18 bases separated the two germline ends. CDR1 and CDR2 (germline): SGHTA, FQGTGA. The length of the CDR3 is 15 residues. Here the CDR3 reads CASSPRGGVFETQYF. The DNA of the CDR3 is TGTGCCAGCAGCCCCCGTGGCGGCGTCTTTGAGACCCAGTACTTC. The full variable domain, its missing parts supplied by reference TRBV7-3 and TRBJ2-5, is GAGVSQTPSNKVTEKGKYVELRCDPISGHTALYWYRQSLGQGPEFLIYFQGTGAADDSGLPNDRFFAVRPEGSVSTLKIQRTERGDSAVYLCASSPRGGVFETQYFGPGTRLLVL.

V gene TRBV4-2 combines with J gene TRBJ1-5; 9 bases match TRBD1. CDR1 is LGHNA and CDR2 is YNFKEQ in the germline V gene. Trimming removed 0 bases from V and 5 bases from J; junction bases left unmatched: 2. The length of the CDR3 is 15 residues. The DNA for the CDR3 is TGTGCCAGCAGCCAAGATGGACAGGGGCATCAGCCCCAGCATTTT. It yields the protein CASSQDGQGHQPQHF.

J is TRBJ1-2 and V is TRBV7-6; 8 bases match TRBD1. The CDR3 runs to 13 residues. Trimming at V came to 5 bases and at J to 6 bases, leaving 5 bases not matched to a gene. Germline loops: CDR1 SGHVS, CDR2 FNYEAQ. The CDR3 spells CASSQARGHGYTF. The DNA of the CDR3 is TGTGCCAGCAGCCAAGCCAGGGGGCATGGCTACACCTTC.

V gene TRBV5-4 combines with J gene TRBJ2-1; maybe TRBD2 (6 bases). Trimming shortened V by 0 bases and J by 7 bases, and 17 bases separated the two germline ends. The CDR3 length is 16 residues. Germline V gene lookup returns CDR1 SGHNT and CDR2 YYREEE (reference sequence). In nucleotides, the CDR3 is TGTGCCAGCAGCTTGGGGCCGGGACTCGAGAGAAATGAGCAGTTCTTC. Amino acid sequence: CASSLGPGLERNEQFF.

The V call is TRBV30, the J call TRBJ1-1, with a tentative D call TRBD1 (5 bases). CDR1 and CDR2 (germline): GTSNPN, SVGIG (reference sequence). The CDR3 contains 14 residues. Trimming pared 4 bases from V and 1 base from J, leaving 13 bases between. This chain's CDR3 is CAWKVGGGNTEAFF. In DNA form, the CDR3 reads TGTGCCTGGAAGGTCGGGGGGGGGAACACTGAAGCTTTCTTT.

The chain is built from TRBV7-3 and TRBJ2-1; TRBD2 might be the D (6 bases). Trimming removed 5 bases at V and 9 bases at J, with 17 bases between. The CDR3 consists of 14 residues. The V gene's germline CDR1 is SGHTA and CDR2 FQGTGA. The DNA for the CDR3 is TGTGCCAGCAGCCAATCTAGCGTAGAGAGTGAGCAGTTCTTC. Translation gives CASSQSSVESEQFF.

The chain has TRBV18 and TRBJ2-1; D may be TRBD2 (5 bases). The germline gives CDR1 KGHSH, CDR2 LQKENI. The CDR3 is 18 amino acids. Trimming removed 2 bases at V and 0 bases at J, with 17 bases between. CDR3 bases: TGTGCCAGCTCACCAGTCCTCAGCGGCCTAAGCTCCTACAATGAGCAGTTCTTC. This translates into CASSPVLSGLSSYNEQFF.

The rearrangement joins TRBV7-9 to TRBJ2-5, with 8 nucleotides matching TRBD1. The CDR3 extends over 14 amino acids. Trimming removed 2 bases from V and 1 base from J; junction bases left unmatched: 0. Looked up from germline, CDR1 is SEHNR and CDR2 is FQNEAQ (reference sequence). The CDR3 nucleotides are TGTGCCAGCAGCTTACAGGGGGCCCAAGAGACCCAGTACTTC. Protein sequence: CASSLQGAQETQYF.

The gene calls are TRBV18 and TRBJ1-1; D is unclear. V shed 6 bases and J shed 3 bases, with 11 bases lying between them. The germline gives CDR1 KGHSH, CDR2 LQKENI. The CDR3 length is 13 residues. The CDR3 DNA is TGTGCCAGCTCCCTGGACTTCTACACTGAAGCTTTCTTT. This codes for CASSLDFYTEAFF.

This chain uses TRBV2 with TRBJ2-1; TRBD1 might be the D (6 bases). The CDR3 length is 15 residues. Germline V gene data show CDR1 as SNHLY and CDR2 as FYNNEI. Between the trimmed V and J ends, which lost 6 bases and 1 base, there was a span of 13 bases. The CDR3 region is CASSGTTLSYNEQFF. CDR3 DNA: TGTGCCAGCAGCGGGACAACTCTGTCCTACAATGAGCAGTTCTTC.

The chain links TRBV6-2 or TRBV6-3 to TRBJ1-5, with 9 bases aligning to TRBD1. This CDR3 contains 19 residues. Germline V CDR1 and CDR2: MNHEY, SVGEGT. The junction had 14 bases not matched to a gene; V was cut back by 3 bases and J by 2 bases. This CDR3 is CASSYRPGTGYKGNQPQHF. The CDR3 nucleotides read TGTGCCAGCAGTTATCGTCCCGGGACAGGGTACAAGGGCAATCAGCCCCAGCATTTT.

This chain links TRBV19 with TRBJ1-5, with a weak D call TRBD1 (6 bases). Germline-derived CDR1 and CDR2 are LNHDA and SQIVND (reference sequence). The CDR3 has 15 residues. The V gene lost 7 bases and the J gene lost 6 bases, with 19 bases spanning the gap. Here the CDR3 reads CASTSGGGLSQPQHF. Written as DNA, the CDR3 is TGTGCCAGTACCTCCGGCGGGGGGCTGAGTCAGCCCCAGCATTTT.

J is TRBJ1-5 and V is TRBV27; 8 bases are a match to TRBD1. Germline loops: CDR1 MNHEY, CDR2 SMNVEV (reference sequence). With V trimmed by 3 bases and J by 6 bases, 13 bases remained unmatched. CDR3 length: 17 amino acids. CDR3: CASSFIFDRGSLQPQHF. DNA for the CDR3: TGTGCCAGCAGTTTCATATTCGACAGGGGAAGTCTTCAGCCCCAGCATTTT.

The V call is TRBV7-9, the J call TRBJ1-4, with 9 bases lining up with TRBD1. CDR3 length equals 14 residues. Germline-derived CDR1 and CDR2 are SEHNR and FQNEAQ (reference sequence). The J segment lost 8 bases and the V segment lost 5 bases, leaving 6 bases of the junction unmatched. The CDR3 protein is CASSRTGAEEKLFF. Written as DNA, the CDR3 is TGTGCCAGCAGCCGGACAGGGGCTGAGGAAAAACTGTTTTTT.

The V call is TRBV10-2, the J call TRBJ1-5; D gene unclear. Trimming left V 5 bases short and J 5 bases short, with 19 bases between. The CDR3 extends over 16 amino acids. CDR1 is WSHSY, CDR2 SAAADI, per germline. The CDR3 bases are TGCGCCAGCAGTAAGCTTGTCCTAGGAGGCGATCAGCCCCAGCATTTT. Its protein is CASSKLVLGGDQPQHF.

V gene TRBV2 combines with J gene TRBJ2-2; D remains unclear. The ends were cut back, 9 bases at V and 2 bases at J, with 10 bases in the middle. The CDR3 totals 13 residues. The germline V gene has CDR1 SNHLY and CDR2 FYNNEI. The CDR3 DNA is TGTGCCAGTTTCCGGGTCAACACCGGGGAGCTGTTTTTT. Protein product: CASFRVNTGELFF.

The chain combines TRBV29-1 with TRBJ1-1; possible D gene TRBD1, 6 bases. Trimming removed 5 bases from V and 1 base from J, with 14 bases in between. This CDR3 has 14 residues. CDR1 SQVTM and CDR2 ANQGSEA come from the germline V gene. CDR3 amino acids: CSVTPGHPNTEAFF. The CDR3 bases are TGCAGCGTTACCCCGGGACACCCGAACACTGAAGCTTTCTTT.

The J gene is TRBJ2-1, the V gene TRBV27; 9 nucleotides line up with TRBD1. V gave up 2 bases and J gave up 8 bases; unmatched junction bases: 10. Looked up from germline, CDR1 is MNHEY and CDR2 is SMNVEV (reference sequence). The CDR3 covers 16 residues. CDR3 coding DNA: TGTGCCAGCAGTTTAGCTGGACAGGGGACTTGGGATGAGCAGTTCTTC. Encoded protein: CASSLAGQGTWDEQFF.

The chain links TRBV24-1 to TRBJ1-5; 8 nucleotides agree with TRBD1. There are 15 residues in the CDR3. V shed 6 bases and J 4 bases; nucleotides not matched to a gene: 7. CDR1 is KGHDR, CDR2 SFDVKD, per germline. CDR3 DNA: TGTGCCACCAGTCAAAGCGGACAGGGAAATCAGCCCCAGCATTTT. This translates into CATSQSGQGNQPQHF.

V usage is TRBV5-4 and J usage is TRBJ2-3; 13 nucleotides agree with TRBD2. Per the germline V gene, CDR1 is SGHNT and CDR2 is YYREEE (reference sequence). With 0 bases clipped from V and 3 bases from J, the junction kept 4 bases outside the gene matches. There are 17 residues in the CDR3. The CDR3 sequence: CASSLGGLAGSTDTQYF. CDR3 DNA: TGTGCCAGCAGCTTGGGGGGACTAGCGGGAAGTACAGATACGCAGTATTTT. The full variable domain, its missing parts supplied by reference TRBV5-4 and TRBJ2-3, is ETGVTQSPTHLIKTRGQQVTLRCSSQSGHNTVSWYQQALGQGPQFIFQYYREEENGRGNFPPRFSGLQFPNYSSELNVNALELDDSALYLCASSLGGLAGSTDTQYFGPGTRLTVL.

This chain links TRBV5-6 with TRBJ1-2; D unresolved. Germline loops: CDR1 SGHDT, CDR2 YYEEEE. The CDR3 runs 11 residues. V gave up 2 bases and J gave up 6 bases, with 5 bases separating them. The CDR3 DNA sequence: TGTGCCAGCAGCTTCGGGAATGGCTACACCTTC. Translating gives CASSFGNGYTF.